Here is one T cell receptor beta chain with its context. The data belong to a study of blood T cells in healthy people across ages. This CDR3 is built from 14 residues. Germline V CDR1 and CDR2: WNHNN, SYGVQD (reference sequence). The authors ran a second PCR of roughly 6 to 12 cycles using a sample-barcoded 5' primer and a J-beta primer mix. A single record per CDR3 protein comes from TCRdb applying MiXCR to the 5' RACE reads. Of 1.5 million to 2 million distinct CDR3 sequences detected, 40% to 55% appear once; the ten largest clones hold 2% to 2.5%. J is TRBJ2-5 and V is TRBV10-1, with 8 bases aligning to TRBD1. The end of the DNA is better explained by TRBJ2-7, so the J call may be wrong. This sequence was found in a woman in her forties in good health. What was sequenced was blood. For the CDR3, the DNA is TGCGCCAGCAGTAAGAGACAGGGGACGAACGAGCAGTACTTC. Protein product: CASSKRQGTNEQYF.